These 13 T cell receptor beta chains share one sample of origin, sequenced in a study of blood T cell repertoires in COVID-19. This table comes from immunoSEQ multiplex PCR, and its TCRdb copy is limited to in-frame clones, with some not included. In the table there are approximately 360,000 clones, around 89% of which are singletons. The material sequenced was peripheral blood. The receptor source for this set is a man in his forties with acute or convalescent COVID-19.

The genes are TRBV18 and TRBJ1-6; D remains ambiguous. In germline, CDR1 is KGHSH, CDR2 LQKENI. Trimming cost V 6 bases and J 0 bases, with 12 bases left between them. CDR3 length: 16 amino acids. CDR3 in DNA: TGTGCCAGCTCGTCGGACGGGAGCTCCTATAATTCACCCCTCCACTTT. It yields the protein CASSSDGSSYNSPLHF.

In its sample, this clone was seen once. This rearrangement joins TRBV7-2 to TRBJ2-3, with unresolved D. V was clipped by 2 bases and J by 2 bases, with 5 bases between them. The CDR3 spans 13 residues. The germline CDR1 and CDR2 sequences are SGHTA and FQGNSA. CDR3 in DNA: TGTGCCAGCAGCTTACAGTACACAGATACGCAGTATTTT. It translates to CASSLQYTDTQYF.

J is TRBJ1-5 and V is TRBV6-5; D unclear. Trimming shortened V by 7 bases and J by 4 bases, and 11 bases separated the two germline ends. The CDR3 totals 13 residues. The germline V gene encodes CDR1 MNHEY and CDR2 SVGAGI. The chain's CDR3 is CASIDQRNQPQHF. Here the CDR3 DNA reads TGTGCCAGCATCGACCAGCGAAATCAGCCCCAGCATTTT.

The rearrangement joins TRBV6-4 to TRBJ2-1; 7 bases are shared with TRBD2. CDR1 MRHNA and CDR2 SNTAGT come from the germline V gene. CDR3 length: 14 amino acids. V lost 4 bases to trimming and J lost 6 bases; unmatched junction nucleotides: 6. CDR3 sequence: CASSATSARNEQFF. In DNA, the CDR3 is TGTGCCAGCAGTGCCACTAGCGCGCGCAATGAGCAGTTCTTC.

This clone has more than one count but fewer than ten. This chain connects TRBV9 to TRBJ1-3; D gene uncertain. Germline lookup yields CDR1 SGDLS and CDR2 YYNGEE. This CDR3 contains 15 residues. V gave up 4 bases and J gave up 4 bases, with 15 bases separating them. The CDR3, as DNA: TGTGCCAGCAGCCCCCGTGGAGTGGAGGGAAACACCATATATTTT. Translated: CASSPRGVEGNTIYF.

This chain joins TRBV19 and TRBJ2-1; TRBD2 agrees at 10 bases. The CDR3 length is 17 residues. CDR1 and CDR2 from the germline V gene are LNHDA and SQIVND (reference sequence). The J segment lost 2 bases and the V segment lost 1 base, leaving 5 bases of the junction unmatched. The DNA of the CDR3 is TGTGCCAGTAGTATAGCATCCCTAGCGGGAGCCTACAATGAGCAGTTCTTC. This gives the protein CASSIASLAGAYNEQFF. The full variable domain, completed using reference TRBV19 and TRBJ2-1, is DGGITQSPKYLFRKEGQNVTLSCEQNLNHDAMYWYRQDPGQGLRLIYYSQIVNDFQKGDIAEGYSVSREKKESFPLTVTSAQKNPTAFYLCASSIASLAGAYNEQFFGPGTRLTVL.

This rearrangement joins TRBV30 to TRBJ1-4; D may be TRBD1 (6 bases). The CDR3 has 18 amino acids. V lost 0 bases and J 14 bases, leaving 31 bases between the germline ends. In germline, CDR1 is GTSNPN, CDR2 SVGIG (reference sequence). CDR3 loop: CAWSVREGGRGSGLGLFF. The CDR3 nucleotides read TGTGCCTGGAGTGTACGAGAAGGGGGTCGTGGGAGTGGGCTTGGGCTGTTTTTT.

The genes are TRBV2 and TRBJ2-2; tentatively, D is TRBD2 (5 bases). This CDR3 has 14 amino acids. The germline V gene has CDR1 SNHLY and CDR2 FYNNEI. Trimming stripped 5 bases from V and 8 bases from J, with 15 bases between. CDR3 region: CASSISAPLGELFF. In DNA form, the CDR3 reads TGTGCCAGCAGTATTAGCGCCCCACTAGGGGAGCTGTTTTTT.

The chain is built from TRBV7-9 and TRBJ2-1; perhaps TRBD1 as D (5 bases). This CDR3 is 14 amino acids long. The V end lost 6 bases, the J end lost 0 bases, and 9 bases lay between the germline ends. Germline V gene lookup returns CDR1 SEHNR and CDR2 FQNEAQ (reference sequence). For the CDR3, the DNA is TGTGCCAGCAGTTCCAGGGTCTCCTACAATGAGCAGTTCTTC. Protein sequence: CASSSRVSYNEQFF.

The CDR3 sequence: CASSYSGGIGNSPLHF. Here the CDR3 DNA reads TGTGCCAGCAGTTACTCAGGGGGAATAGGGAATTCACCCCTCCACTTT. The rearrangement uses TRBV6-5 and TRBJ1-6; weak D call: TRBD1 (6 bases). This CDR3 has 16 amino acids. From germline, CDR1 is MNHEY and CDR2 SVGAGI. The V and J ends lost 0 bases and 7 bases respectively, with 13 bases between them.

This clone was seen only once. The rearrangement uses TRBV5-1 and TRBJ2-7, with 7 bases identical to TRBD2. The junction had 6 bases not matched to a gene; V was cut back by 0 bases and J by 0 bases. CDR3 size: 16 residues. Germline assignment: CDR1 SGHRS and CDR2 YFSETQ. This chain's CDR3 is CASSLGPAGSSYEQYF. CDR3 nucleotide sequence: TGCGCCAGCAGCTTGGGCCCAGCGGGGAGCTCCTACGAGCAGTACTTC.

The chain combines TRBV9 with TRBJ2-7; 11 bases align to TRBD2. Germline assignment: CDR1 SGDLS and CDR2 YYNGEE. After removal of 3 bases from V and 3 bases from J, the junction contained 2 bases not matched to a gene. The CDR3 sequence is 14 residues long. CDR3 bases: TGTGCCAGCAGCGCTAGCGGGGGGTACTACGAGCAGTACTTC. Translating it yields CASSASGGYYEQYF.

J is TRBJ2-3 and V is TRBV29-1; D perhaps matches TRBD1 (6 bases). The CDR3 contains 14 residues. The V gene's germline CDR1 is SQVTM and CDR2 ANQGSEA. V was shortened by 5 bases and J by 3 bases, with 15 bases between the two germline ends. The CDR3 is CSVLGASLTDTQYF. The CDR3 DNA follows: TGCAGCGTTTTGGGGGCATCGCTAACAGATACGCAGTATTTT.